This paragraph reports one T cell receptor (beta chain). V lost 8 bases to trimming and J lost 6 bases, with 20 bases between them. Looked up from germline, CDR1 is GTSNPN and CDR2 is SVGIG (reference sequence). The CDR3 extends over 14 amino acids. The data are from a study of T cell changes during pregnancy in multiple sclerosis. Only in-frame clones appear in the TCRdb table, and some are missing; sequencing was by immunoSEQ multiplex PCR. The profile covers around 80,000 clones, with more than 90% appearing a single time and around 1.1% taken by the ten largest. The V and J genes are TRBV30 and TRBJ2-1; tentatively, D is TRBD2 (7 bases). The clonotype was recovered from a female donor with multiple sclerosis, enrolled in a pregnancy study. The sequences come from peripheral blood, collected in the second trimester of pregnancy. CDR3 DNA sequence: TGTGCCCTGGACTGGACAGCGGGGAGCAATGAGCAGTTCTTC. It translates to CALDWTAGSNEQFF.